The clone carrying this T cell receptor (beta chain) has more than one count but fewer than ten. The record originates from a study of shared T cell receptors in the human thymus. Assay used: immunoSEQ multiplex PCR; TCRdb lists only in-frame clones, some missing. This repertoire shows about 710,000 clones, 70% to 90% found once; its top ten account for 0.0094%. Germline CDR1 and CDR2: MNHEY and SMNVEV (reference sequence). Trimming cost V 3 bases and J 1 base, with 13 bases left between them. The CDR3 has 15 residues. Another study also made use of these data, one on human thymus T cells. According to that study: Donor material was obtained from healthy Finnish infants undergoing corrective surgery for congenital heart defects. Corrective heart surgery yielded resections, and these provided the thymus tissue.

The sequenced material came from thymocytes. The chain has TRBV27 and TRBJ2-7; weak D call: TRBD1 (7 bases). This sequence was found in a boy under two years old with a congenital heart defect. In DNA, the CDR3 is TGTGCCAGCAGTTTGTGGGCAGGGGGGTCCTACGAGCAGTACTTC. As protein: CASSLWAGGSYEQYF.